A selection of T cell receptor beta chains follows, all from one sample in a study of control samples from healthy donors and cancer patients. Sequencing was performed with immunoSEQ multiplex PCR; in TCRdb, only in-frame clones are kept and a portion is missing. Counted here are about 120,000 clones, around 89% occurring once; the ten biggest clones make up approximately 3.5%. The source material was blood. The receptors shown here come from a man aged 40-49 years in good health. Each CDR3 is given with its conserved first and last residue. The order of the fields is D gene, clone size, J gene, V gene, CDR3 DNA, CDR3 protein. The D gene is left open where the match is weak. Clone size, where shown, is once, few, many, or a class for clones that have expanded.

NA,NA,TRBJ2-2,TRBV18,TGTGCCAGCTCACCACGTCAGGGCTCGAACACCGGGGAGCTGTTTTTT,CASSPRQGSNTGELFF
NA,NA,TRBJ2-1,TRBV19,TGTGCCAGTAGTCTTCGGGATGAGCAGTTCTTC,CASSLRDEQFF
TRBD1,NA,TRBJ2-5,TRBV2,TGTGCCAGCAGTGAACAGGGGGCTCTTCAGGAGACCCAGTACTTC,CASSEQGALQETQYF
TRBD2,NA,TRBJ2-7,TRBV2,TGTGCCAGCAGTGACCAGACAGTACTAGCGGGGATATACGAGCAGTACTTC,CASSDQTVLAGIYEQYF
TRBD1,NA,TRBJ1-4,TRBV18,TGTGCCAGCTCACCAGAACAGGGGGCGGTTCAACTGTTTTTT,CASSPEQGAVQLFF
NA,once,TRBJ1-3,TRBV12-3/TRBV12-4,TGTGCCAGACGCTCTGGAAACACCATATATTTT,CARRSGNTIYF
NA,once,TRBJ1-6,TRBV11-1,TGTGCCAGCAGCTTAGCAGGGACGAGTTCACCCCTCCACTTT,CASSLAGTSSPLHF
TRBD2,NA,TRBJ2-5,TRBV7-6,TGTGCCAGCAGCTTACCAAGCGGGGGGACCCAAGAGACCCAGTACTTC,CASSLPSGGTQETQYF
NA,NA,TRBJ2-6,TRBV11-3,TGTGCCAGCAGCCCTAGGGGGGGGGCCGAATCTGGGGCCAACGTCCTGACTTTC,CASSPRGGAESGANVLTF
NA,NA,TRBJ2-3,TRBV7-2,TGTGCCAGCAGCCCCGCGGGGACAGGCACAGATACGCAGTATTTT,CASSPAGTGTDTQYF
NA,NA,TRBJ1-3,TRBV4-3,TGCGCCAGCAGCCAAGATTTCGGGACTGGAAACACCATATATTTT,CASSQDFGTGNTIYF
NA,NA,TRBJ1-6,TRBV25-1,TGTGCCAGCAGAGGTGTAGGATCCTATAATTCACCCCTCCACTTT,CASRGVGSYNSPLHF
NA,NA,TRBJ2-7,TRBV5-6,TGTGCCAGCAGCTTGGCCGGGACGGGGGCCTACGAGCAGTACTTC,CASSLAGTGAYEQYF
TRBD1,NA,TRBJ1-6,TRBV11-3,TGTGCCAGCAGCCGAACAGGGGGCCATAATTCACCCCTCCACTTT,CASSRTGGHNSPLHF
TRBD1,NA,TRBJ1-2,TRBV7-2,TGTGCCAGCATCGCTGACAGGGTCGGCGGCTACACCTTC,CASIADRVGGYTF
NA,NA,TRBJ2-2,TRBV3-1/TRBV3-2,TGTGCCAGCAGCTTGAGAATCGGGGAGCTGTTTTTT,CASSLRIGELFF
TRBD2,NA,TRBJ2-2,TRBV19,TGTGCCGCGGGGATAGCGGGGGGGCGACCCGGGGAGCTGTTTTTT,CAAGIAGGRPGELFF
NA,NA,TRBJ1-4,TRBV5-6,TGTGCCAGCAGCTTGGTGGGCACAACTAATGAAAAACTGTTTTTT,CASSLVGTTNEKLFF
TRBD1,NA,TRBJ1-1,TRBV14,TGTGCCAGCAGCCAAGTCTATGGGGACAGGGCGTTTCAAGCTTTCTTT,CASSQVYGDRAFQAFF
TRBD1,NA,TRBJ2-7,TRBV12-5,TGTGCTAGTGGTGAGGACAGGGATCGACGCGAGCAGTACTTC,CASGEDRDRREQYF
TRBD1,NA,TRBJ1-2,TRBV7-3,TGTGCCAGCAGCTTAAGTAAGCTACCCAGGGGGCGCATCTATGGCTACACCTTC,CASSLSKLPRGRIYGYTF
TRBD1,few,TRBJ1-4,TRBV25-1,TGTGCCAGCAGTGAGCACAGGGGTGGGGAAAAACTGTTTTTT,CASSEHRGGEKLFF
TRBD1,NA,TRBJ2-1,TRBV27,TGTGCCAGCAGTCTAACCGGGACAGGGGGTTATGAGCAGTTCTTC,CASSLTGTGGYEQFF
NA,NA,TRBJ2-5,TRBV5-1,TGCGCCAGCAGCTTGGCGGGCGGGTACCAAGAGACCCAGTACTTC,CASSLAGGYQETQYF
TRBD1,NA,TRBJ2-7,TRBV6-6,TGTGCCAGCAGTTACAAGGACAGGGCATCCTACGAGCAGTACTTC,CASSYKDRASYEQYF
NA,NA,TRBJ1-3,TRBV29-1,TGCAGCGCCTCGCCCGGGACCGGCTCTGGAAACACCATATATTTT,CSASPGTGSGNTIYF
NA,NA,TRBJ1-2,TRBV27,TGTGCCAGCAGTGGGCAGCCCTTGGGTGGCTACACCTTC,CASSGQPLGGYTF